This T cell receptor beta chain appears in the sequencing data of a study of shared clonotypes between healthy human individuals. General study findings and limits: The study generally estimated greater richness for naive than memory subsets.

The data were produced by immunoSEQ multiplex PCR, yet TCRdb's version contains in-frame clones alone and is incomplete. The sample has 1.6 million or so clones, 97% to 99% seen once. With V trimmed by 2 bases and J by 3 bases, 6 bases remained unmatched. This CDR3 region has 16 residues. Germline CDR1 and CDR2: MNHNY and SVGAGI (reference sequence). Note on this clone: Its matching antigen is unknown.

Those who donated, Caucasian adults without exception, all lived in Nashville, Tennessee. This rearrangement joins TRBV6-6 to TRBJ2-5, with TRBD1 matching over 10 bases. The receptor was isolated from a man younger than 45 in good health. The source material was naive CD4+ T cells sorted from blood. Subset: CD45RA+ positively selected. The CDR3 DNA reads TGTGCCAGCAGTTACCCTACCGGGACAGGGGAAGAGACCCAGTACTTC. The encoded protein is CASSYPTGTGEETQYF.